The TCR beta chain under discussion was sequenced for a study of early T cells in non-severe SARS-CoV-2 infection. The germline V and J ends were trimmed by 0 bases and 3 bases, with 14 bases remaining between them. Germline lookup yields CDR1 LGHNA and CDR2 YSLEER. CDR3 length: 16 amino acids. This clonotype was seen a few times. TCRdb processed the 5' RACE reads anew with MiXCR; each CDR3 protein has one entry. Altogether about 80,000 distinct CDR3 sequences are present, 14% being singletons, with the ten largest covering 10% to 11%. Sequences were obtained from whole blood. This receptor was obtained from an adult who was a healthcare worker with PCR-confirmed SARS-CoV-2 infection or an uninfected control (not recorded which). V usage is TRBV4-3 and J usage is TRBJ1-2; D is possibly TRBD1 (5 bases). The CDR3 protein is CASSQDLSGNYYGYTF. The CDR3 region has the DNA TGCGCCAGCAGCCAAGATTTGTCAGGGAATTACTATGGCTACACCTTC.